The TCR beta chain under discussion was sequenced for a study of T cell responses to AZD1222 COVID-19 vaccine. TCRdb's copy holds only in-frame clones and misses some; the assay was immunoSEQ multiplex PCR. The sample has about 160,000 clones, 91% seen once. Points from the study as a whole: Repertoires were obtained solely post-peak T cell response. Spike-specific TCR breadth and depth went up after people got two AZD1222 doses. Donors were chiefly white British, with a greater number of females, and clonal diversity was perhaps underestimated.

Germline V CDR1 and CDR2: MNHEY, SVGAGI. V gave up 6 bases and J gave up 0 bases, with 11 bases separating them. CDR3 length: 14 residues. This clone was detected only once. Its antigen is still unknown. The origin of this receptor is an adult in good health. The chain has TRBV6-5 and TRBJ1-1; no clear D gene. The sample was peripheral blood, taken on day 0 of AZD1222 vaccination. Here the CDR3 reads CASSTKQLNTEAFF. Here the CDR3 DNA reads TGTGCCAGCAGCACCAAACAGCTGAACACTGAAGCTTTCTTT.